The text below deals with one T cell receptor (beta chain). As yet, its antigen is unknown. Assays were performed on some 9.2 x 10^4 TCR templates per sample. The assay was immunoSEQ multiplex PCR, and TCRdb's table has in-frame clones only and misses some. The sample carries fewer than 80,000 clones, around 93% recorded once. This record belongs to a study of siplizumab effects on memory and regulatory T cells. The study, taken as a whole, reports: Some alloreactive sequences were traceable to unstimulated CD4+ memory cells, and siplizumab significantly reduced them.

Sequenced sample: CD8+ T cells sorted from blood. The TCR originated in a human donor in good health.

CDR3 protein: CSASGGDGYTF. The DNA of the CDR3 is TGCAGTGCTAGCGGCGGGGATGGCTACACCTTC. The rearrangement uses TRBV20-1 and TRBJ1-2; D is unresolved. The germline gives CDR1 DFQATT, CDR2 SNEGSKA (reference sequence). Trimming pared 3 bases from V and 6 bases from J, leaving 8 bases between. The CDR3 spans 11 residues.